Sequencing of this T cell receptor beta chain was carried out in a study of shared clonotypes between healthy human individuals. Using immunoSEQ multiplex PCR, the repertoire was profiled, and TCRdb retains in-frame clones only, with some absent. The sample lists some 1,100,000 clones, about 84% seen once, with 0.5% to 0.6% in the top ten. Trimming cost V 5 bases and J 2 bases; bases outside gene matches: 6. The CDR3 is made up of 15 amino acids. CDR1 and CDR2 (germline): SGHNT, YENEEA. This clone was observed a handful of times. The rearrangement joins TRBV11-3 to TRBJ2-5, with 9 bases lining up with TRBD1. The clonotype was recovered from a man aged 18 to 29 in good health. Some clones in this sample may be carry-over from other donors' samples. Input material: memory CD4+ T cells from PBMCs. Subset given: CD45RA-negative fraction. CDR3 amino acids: CASSHRGQGQETQYF. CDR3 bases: TGTGCCAGCAGCCACAGGGGGCAGGGGCAAGAGACCCAGTACTTC.